Each of the 29 T cell receptor beta chains below was sequenced from the same sample in a study of blood T cell repertoires in COVID-19. Only in-frame clones appear in the TCRdb table, and some are missing; sequencing was by immunoSEQ multiplex PCR. Of tens of thousands of clones in the sample, around 76% were seen once. The sample was peripheral blood. These receptors all come from a man in his sixties or seventies with active or convalescent COVID-19.

This chain links TRBV27 with TRBJ1-2; TRBD1 agrees at 7 bases. With 6 bases clipped from V and 14 bases from J, the junction kept 18 bases outside the gene matches. CDR1 is MNHEY, CDR2 SMNVEV, per germline (reference sequence). The CDR3 length is 14 residues. CDR3 residues: CASSDPGQRNKWTF. As DNA, the CDR3 is TGTGCCAGCAGCGACCCGGGACAGAGGAATAAGTGGACCTTC.

J is TRBJ1-1 and V is TRBV6-5, with 9 positions matching TRBD1. V shed 6 bases and J 5 bases; nucleotides not matched to a gene: 7. The germline V gene has CDR1 MNHEY and CDR2 SVGAGI. This CDR3 comprises 14 residues. For the CDR3, the DNA is TGTGCCAGCAGGACTAGACAGGGGGGAACTGAAGCTTTCTTT. It is translated as CASRTRQGGTEAFF.

The rearrangement joins TRBV2 to TRBJ1-1, with 7 nucleotides matching TRBD1. V was pared by 9 bases and J by 12 bases, with 10 bases of the junction left unmatched. Germline lookup yields CDR1 SNHLY and CDR2 FYNNEI. This CDR3 is 11 amino acids long. This CDR3 is CASKGQETSFF. CDR3 DNA: TGTGCCAGTAAAGGACAGGAGACATCTTTCTTT. The entire variable domain, with the rest obtained from reference TRBV2 and TRBJ1-1, is as follows: EPEVTQTPSHQVTQMGQEVILRCVPISNHLYFYWYRQILGQKVEFLVSFYNNEISEKSEIFDDQFSVERPDGSNFTLKIRSTKLEDSAMYFCASKGQETSFFGQGTRLTVV.

CDR3 in amino acids: CASSQVGVETQYF. The CDR3 DNA reads TGTGCCAGCAGCCAGGTCGGGGTGGAGACCCAGTACTTC. The chain uses TRBV5-4 and TRBJ2-5; TRBD2 might be the D (5 bases). There are 13 residues in the CDR3. Trimming removed 4 bases at V and 5 bases at J, with 12 bases between. Germline V gives CDR1 SGHNT, CDR2 YYREEE (reference sequence).

The V gene is TRBV4-2, the J gene TRBJ2-7; D is ambiguous. Germline V gives CDR1 LGHNA, CDR2 YNFKEQ. This CDR3 region has 17 residues. Deletions cut 0 bases from V and 4 bases from J, with 19 bases between. CDR3 bases: TGTGCCAGCAGCCAAGATTTCCGGATACTGACGGAGTACGAGCAGTACTTC. It yields the protein CASSQDFRILTEYEQYF.

This clone occurred a few times. The rearrangement joins TRBV4-2 to TRBJ2-2; no firm D call. CDR3 length: 16 amino acids. CDR1 and CDR2 (germline): LGHNA, YNFKEQ. The germline V and J ends were trimmed by 0 bases and 0 bases, with 8 bases remaining between them. The CDR3 nucleotides read TGTGCCAGCAGCCAAGATTACAGATCGAACACCGGGGAGCTGTTTTTT. Translation gives CASSQDYRSNTGELFF.

The chain employs TRBV5-6 and TRBJ2-7, with D possibly TRBD2 on 5 matching bases. Germline V lookup: CDR1 SGHDT, CDR2 YYEEEE. The CDR3 totals 14 residues. V lost 4 bases to trimming and J lost 0 bases, with 11 bases between them. The CDR3 loop reads CASSTRTGSYEQYF. The CDR3 nucleotides read TGTGCCAGCAGCACTAGGACGGGCTCCTACGAGCAGTACTTC.

This chain uses TRBV5-1 with TRBJ1-3, with a possible D match to TRBD1 (5 bases). V was shortened by 0 bases and J by 4 bases, with 8 bases between the two germline ends. Germline CDR1 reads SGHRS; CDR2 reads YFSETQ. The CDR3 consists of 14 residues. CDR3 in amino acids: CASSLEGSGNTIYF. The CDR3 DNA is TGCGCCAGCAGCTTGGAGGGGTCAGGAAACACCATATATTTT.

V gene TRBV3-1 (or the pseudogene TRBV3-2) combines with J gene TRBJ2-2; D perhaps matches TRBD1 (6 bases). CDR3 size: 13 residues. V shed 8 bases and J shed 2 bases, with 9 bases lying between them. In germline, CDR1 is LGHDT, CDR2 YNNKEL (reference sequence). The CDR3 sequence is CASRTVNTGELFF. The CDR3 region has the DNA TGTGCCAGCCGGACAGTAAACACCGGGGAGCTGTTTTTT.

The V call is TRBV2, the J call TRBJ1-5, with unresolved D. This CDR3 is built from 14 residues. Trimming cost V 4 bases and J 6 bases, with 13 bases left between them. Germline CDR1 and CDR2: SNHLY and FYNNEI. In nucleotides, the CDR3 is TGTGCCAGCAGTGTGGCAGCTCGGAGTCAGCCCCAGCATTTT. Residues: CASSVAARSQPQHF.

The chain combines TRBV30 with TRBJ1-2; unclear D gene. Germline-derived CDR1 and CDR2 are GTSNPN and SVGIG (reference sequence). The length of the CDR3 is 16 residues. The V end lost 5 bases, the J end lost 5 bases, and 24 bases lay between the germline ends. The CDR3 spells CAWDEEGEDRIYGYTF. In DNA, the CDR3 is TGTGCCTGGGACGAAGAGGGCGAGGATCGAATTTATGGCTACACCTTC.

The V call is TRBV6-5, the J call TRBJ2-1; 7 nucleotides match TRBD1. The CDR3 has 14 residues. The germline V gene encodes CDR1 MNHEY and CDR2 SVGAGI. V gave up 7 bases and J gave up 8 bases; unmatched junction bases: 11. The CDR3 DNA follows: TGTGCCAGCACCTCGGGACAGAAACCGTATGAGCAGTTCTTC. This encodes CASTSGQKPYEQFF.

V and J are TRBV30 and TRBJ1-3, with D possibly being TRBD1 (5 bases). Trimming took off 4 bases at V and 3 bases at J, with 19 bases between the two ends. This CDR3 has 16 amino acids. Germline V gene sequence: CDR1 GTSNPN, CDR2 SVGIG (reference sequence). The CDR3 here is CAWTRQYSGGGNTIYF. DNA of the CDR3: TGTGCCTGGACTAGGCAATACTCCGGGGGTGGAAACACCATATATTTT.

The rearrangement uses TRBV5-1 and TRBJ1-2; D may be TRBD1 (6 bases). CDR1 and CDR2 from the germline V gene are SGHRS and YFSETQ. The CDR3 is 13 residues long. The V gene lost 0 bases and the J gene lost 8 bases, with 11 bases spanning the gap. DNA of the CDR3: TGCGCCAGCAGCTTGGCCTGGCAGGGGGGCTACACCTTC. Its translation: CASSLAWQGGYTF.

The chain links TRBV20-1 to TRBJ2-7; D uncertain. Germline CDR1 DFQATT, CDR2 SNEGSKA (reference sequence). The CDR3 consists of 12 residues. V was pared by 3 bases and J by 5 bases, with 11 bases between. The CDR3 loop is CSASSLSDEQYF. DNA for the CDR3: TGCAGTGCTAGTTCACTATCCGACGAGCAGTACTTC.

This chain links TRBV5-5 with TRBJ1-6, with unresolved D. Trimming left V 0 bases short and J 11 bases short, with 9 bases between. The CDR3 totals 13 residues. In germline, CDR1 is SGHKS, CDR2 YYEKEE (reference sequence). CDR3 amino acids: CASSLAENPPLHF. As DNA, the CDR3 is TGTGCCAGCAGCTTGGCCGAGAACCCACCCCTCCACTTT.

A few counts support this clone. J is TRBJ2-3 and V is TRBV5-6; the match to TRBD2 covers 13 bases. V gave up 7 bases and J gave up 6 bases; unmatched junction bases: 11. This CDR3 comprises 16 residues. The V gene's germline CDR1 is SGHDT and CDR2 YYEEEE. The CDR3 here is CASSPGLAGVHDTQYF. The CDR3 coding sequence is TGTGCCAGCTCACCCGGACTAGCGGGGGTCCATGATACGCAGTATTTT.

The rearrangement joins TRBV7-2 to TRBJ2-5; TRBD2 might be the D (6 bases). Per germline, CDR1 SGHTA and CDR2 FQGNSA. CDR3 length: 14 residues. The ends were cut back, 3 bases at V and 6 bases at J, with 14 bases in the middle. The CDR3 DNA is TGTGCCAGCAGCTTGACTAGGAATTCGAAGACCCAGTACTTC. Protein: CASSLTRNSKTQYF.

In its sample, this clone was seen once. The V call is TRBV5-3, the J call TRBJ2-7, with 7 bases matching TRBD1. TRBV5-3 carries the ORF label, with uncertain function. Trimming removed 0 bases from V and 6 bases from J; junction bases left unmatched: 9. This CDR3 spans 15 amino acids. Here the CDR3 DNA reads TGTGCCAGAAGCTTGGTAGCAGGGGGTGCGTCCGAGCAGTACTTC. Its protein product is CARSLVAGGASEQYF.

This clone was seen only a few times. The chain combines TRBV30 with TRBJ1-5; perhaps TRBD1 as D (6 bases). Trimming cost V 5 bases and J 8 bases, with 16 bases left between them. CDR3 length equals 13 residues. CDR1 and CDR2 (germline): GTSNPN, SVGIG (reference sequence). The CDR3 DNA reads TGTGCCTGGTCGGAGGGGGGGAAGGAGCCCCAGCATTTT. As protein: CAWSEGGKEPQHF.

The chain joins TRBV9 to TRBJ1-6, with TRBD1 as a possible D gene (6 bases). The V gene lost 4 bases and the J gene lost 5 bases, with 13 bases spanning the gap. Germline V CDR1 and CDR2: SGDLS, YYNGEE. The CDR3 loop spans 15 amino acids. The CDR3 reads CASSRTADDNSPLHF. The CDR3 bases are TGTGCCAGCAGCAGGACAGCGGATGATAATTCACCCCTCCACTTT. Full variable domain (missing parts from reference TRBV9 and TRBJ1-6): DSGVTQTPKHLITATGQRVTLRCSPRSGDLSVYWYQQSLDQGLQFLIQYYNGEERAKGNILERFSAQQFPDLHSELNLSSLELGDSALYFCASSRTADDNSPLHFGNGTRLTVT.

The chain has TRBV7-3 and TRBJ2-7; D is undetermined. The CDR3 runs 13 residues. V lost 4 bases and J 7 bases, leaving 14 bases between the germline ends. Germline V gene sequence: CDR1 SGHTA, CDR2 FQGTGA. The CDR3 DNA is TGTGCCAGCAGCTCAAGCGCCCTTGGTGAGCAGTACTTC. Translated, it gives CASSSSALGEQYF.

A single count supports this clone. The gene calls are TRBV7-7 and TRBJ2-5; D possibly corresponds to TRBD1 (5 bases). V was clipped by 5 bases and J by 2 bases, with 15 bases between them. CDR3 size: 15 residues. CDR1 is SSHAT, CDR2 FNYEAQ, per germline (reference sequence). The DNA of the CDR3 is TGTGCCAGCAGCCGAAAGTATGACAGTCAAGAGACCCAGTACTTC. Its protein is CASSRKYDSQETQYF.

The chain combines TRBV30 with TRBJ1-1; 7 bases align to TRBD1. The J segment lost 6 bases and the V segment lost 1 base, leaving 11 bases of the junction unmatched. The CDR3 consists of 15 residues. Germline assignment: CDR1 GTSNPN and CDR2 SVGIG (reference sequence). The CDR3 DNA follows: TGTGCCTGGAGTGGCGAGACAGGGATTTTGTCTGAAGCTTTCTTT. This translates into CAWSGETGILSEAFF.

This clone was counted only a few times. The J gene is TRBJ1-4, the V gene TRBV4-1, with D possibly being TRBD1 (5 bases). From germline, CDR1 is MGHRA and CDR2 YSYEKL. This CDR3 is built from 16 residues. Trimming removed 5 bases from V and 0 bases from J, with 13 bases in between. The CDR3, as DNA: TGCGCCAGCAGCGGCTCGGGGGGGTCAACTAATGAAAAACTGTTTTTT. Residues: CASSGSGGSTNEKLFF.

The rearrangement uses TRBV3-1 (or the pseudogene TRBV3-2) and TRBJ1-2; no clear D gene. The ends were cut back, 1 base at V and 2 bases at J, with 14 bases in the middle. Germline V gene lookup returns CDR1 LGHDT and CDR2 YNNKEL (reference sequence). This CDR3 comprises 16 residues. CDR3 amino acids: CASSQVQTKRNYGYTF. In nucleotides, the CDR3 is TGTGCCAGCAGCCAAGTACAGACTAAGAGGAACTATGGCTACACCTTC.

The V call is TRBV7-7, the J call TRBJ2-7, with a tentative D call TRBD2 (6 bases). The CDR3 runs to 16 residues. Trimming shortened V by 1 base and J by 6 bases, and 19 bases separated the two germline ends. Germline V gene sequence: CDR1 SSHAT, CDR2 FNYEAQ (reference sequence). The CDR3 loop reads CASSLGYIVLAGEQYF. In nucleotides, the CDR3 is TGTGCCAGCAGCTTAGGGTATATCGTACTAGCAGGCGAGCAGTACTTC.

The genes are TRBV11-3 and TRBJ1-3, with a tentative D call TRBD1 (5 bases). This CDR3 spans 15 amino acids. Between the trimmed V and J ends, which lost 0 bases and 3 bases, there was a span of 9 bases. CDR1 SGHNT and CDR2 YENEEA come from the germline V gene. For the CDR3, the DNA is TGTGCCAGCAGCTTAGACAGGGTTTGTGGAAACACCATATATTTT. Protein sequence: CASSLDRVCGNTIYF.

This clone appeared a single time. The chain recombines TRBV7-2 with TRBJ2-3, with 11 bases fitting TRBD2. This CDR3 is built from 17 residues. Germline V lookup: CDR1 SGHTA, CDR2 FQGNSA. J gave up 3 bases and V 3 bases, and 8 bases lay outside the gene matches. The CDR3 bases are TGTGCCAGCAGCTTCCCTAGCGGGGGGCGGGAGACAGATACGCAGTATTTT. Translating gives CASSFPSGGRETDTQYF. The variable domain in full, completed from reference TRBV7-2 and TRBJ2-3, reads GAGVSQSPSNKVTEKGKDVELRCDPISGHTALYWYRQSLGQGLEFLIYFQGNSAPDKSGLPSDRFSAERTGGSVSTLTIQRTQQEDSAVYLCASSFPSGGRETDTQYFGPGTRLTVL.